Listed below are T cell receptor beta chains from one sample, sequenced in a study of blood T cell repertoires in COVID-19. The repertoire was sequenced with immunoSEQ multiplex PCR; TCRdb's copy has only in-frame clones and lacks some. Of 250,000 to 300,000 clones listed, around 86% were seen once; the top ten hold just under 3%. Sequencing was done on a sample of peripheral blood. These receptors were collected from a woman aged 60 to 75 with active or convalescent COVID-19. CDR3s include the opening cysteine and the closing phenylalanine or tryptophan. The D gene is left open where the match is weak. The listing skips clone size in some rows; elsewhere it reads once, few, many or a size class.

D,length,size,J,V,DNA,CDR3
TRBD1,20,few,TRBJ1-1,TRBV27,TGTGCCAGCAGTTTATCCCCGACAGGGACCGGGGCTGGTATGAACACTGAAGCTTTCTTT,CASSLSPTGTGAGMNTEAFF
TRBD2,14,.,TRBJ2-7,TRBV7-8,TGTGCCAGCAGCTTAGGTCTAGCGGCCTACGAGCAGTACTTC,CASSLGLAAYEQYF
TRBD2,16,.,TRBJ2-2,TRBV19,TGTGCCAGTAGCCGCCGACTAGCGACGAACACCGGGGAGCTGTTTTTT,CASSRRLATNTGELFF
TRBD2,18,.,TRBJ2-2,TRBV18,TGTGCCAGCTCACCACCCACTAGCGGGGGCCTAAACACCGGGGAGCTGTTTTTT,CASSPPTSGGLNTGELFF
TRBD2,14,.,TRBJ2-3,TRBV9,TGTGCCAGCAGCGTTACCGCGGGGGTCGATACGCAGTATTTT,CASSVTAGVDTQYF
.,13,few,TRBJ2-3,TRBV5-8,TGTGCCAGCAGCACCGTGGTAGCAGATACGCAGTATTTT,CASSTVVADTQYF
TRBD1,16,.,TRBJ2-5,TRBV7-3,TGTGCCAGCAGCTTAACCCGGGACAGGGGAGAAGAGACCCAGTACTTC,CASSLTRDRGEETQYF
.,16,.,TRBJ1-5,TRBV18,TGTGCCAGCTCACCATCTGTGACACAGAGCAATCAGCCCCAGCATTTT,CASSPSVTQSNQPQHF
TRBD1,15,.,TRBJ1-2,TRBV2,TGTGCCAGCAGCGAGAGACAGGGGGCTAACTATGGCTACACCTTC,CASSERQGANYGYTF
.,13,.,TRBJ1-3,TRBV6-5,TGTGCCAGCAGTCGGACACCGGAGAACACCATATATTTT,CASSRTPENTIYF
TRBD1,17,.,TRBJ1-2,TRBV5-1,TGCGCCAGCAGCTTGGGTTTTACGGGACAGGGGAACTATGGCTACACCTTC,CASSLGFTGQGNYGYTF
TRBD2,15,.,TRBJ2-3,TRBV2,TGTGCCAGCAGTGAACGACGGGGGGGCACAGATACGCAGTATTTT,CASSERRGGTDTQYF
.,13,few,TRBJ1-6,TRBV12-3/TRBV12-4,TGTGCCAGCAGTATTTACAGTAATTCACCCCTCCACTTT,CASSIYSNSPLHF
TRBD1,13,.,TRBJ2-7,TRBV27,TGTGCCAGCAGACGGGACAGGTTTTACGAGCAGTACTTC,CASRRDRFYEQYF
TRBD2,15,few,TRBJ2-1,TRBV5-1,TGCGCCAGCAGCTTGGAGGGTAGCGGGAACAATGAGCAGTTCTTC,CASSLEGSGNNEQFF
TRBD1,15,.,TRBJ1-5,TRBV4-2,TGTGCCAGCAGCCAGGACACAGGGGGCGGGCTGCCCCAGCATTTT,CASSQDTGGGLPQHF
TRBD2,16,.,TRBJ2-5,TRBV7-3,TGTGCCAGCAGCCTCGGGCTAGCGGGGGGGCAAGAGACCCAGTACTTC,CASSLGLAGGQETQYF
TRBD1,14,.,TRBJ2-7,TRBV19,TGTGCCAGTAGTATGGACAGGGAGGCTCACGAGCAGTACTTC,CASSMDREAHEQYF